One sample yielded the 32 T cell receptor beta chains listed below, sequenced in a study of blood T cell repertoires in COVID-19. Measured with immunoSEQ multiplex PCR; TCRdb has only the in-frame clones, and not every one. This table holds 380,000 or so clones, around 87% found once. Sequenced input: PBMCs or T cells enriched from blood (not recorded which). These receptors came from a man aged 30-40 years who had recovered from COVID-19.

V and J are TRBV6-5 and TRBJ2-5; the match to TRBD2 covers 9 bases. The V and J ends lost 4 bases and 1 base, in that order; junction bases with no gene match: 7. CDR3 size: 16 residues. Germline V gives CDR1 MNHEY, CDR2 SVGAGI. The DNA for the CDR3 is TGTGCCAGCAGTTTACGACTAGCGGCAACCCAAGAGACCCAGTACTTC. This encodes CASSLRLAATQETQYF.

The rearrangement links TRBV14 to TRBJ1-2; D is ambiguous. The germline CDR1 and CDR2 sequences are SGHDN and FVKESK. Trimming cost V 0 bases and J 4 bases, with 12 bases left between them. The CDR3 contains 15 residues. CDR3 sequence: CASSQDLAGSYGYTF. CDR3 DNA sequence: TGTGCCAGCAGCCAAGACTTAGCGGGGTCCTATGGCTACACCTTC.

The chain joins TRBV3-1 (or the pseudogene TRBV3-2) to TRBJ1-5, with 8 bases aligning to TRBD1. CDR1 LGHDT and CDR2 YNNKEL come from the germline V gene (reference sequence). Germline trimming cut 4 bases from V and 6 bases from J; bases unmatched to any gene: 8. The CDR3 length is 15 residues. The DNA for the CDR3 is TGTGCCAGCAGCCTACAGGGGGGACGTGGTCAGCCCCAGCATTTT. The encoded protein is CASSLQGGRGQPQHF.

The rearrangement joins TRBV7-9 to TRBJ1-3; possibly TRBD1 for D (5 bases). Germline CDR1 is SEHNR and CDR2 is FQNEAQ (reference sequence). The CDR3 length is 17 residues. V was pared by 3 bases and J by 0 bases, with 15 bases between. The CDR3 sequence: CASSFRGWGDSGNTIYF. As DNA, the CDR3 is TGTGCCAGCAGCTTCCGGGGCTGGGGGGACTCTGGAAACACCATATATTTT.

The chain links TRBV2 to TRBJ1-5; 7 positions match TRBD1. Per the germline V gene, CDR1 is SNHLY and CDR2 is FYNNEI. The CDR3 sequence is 14 residues long. V lost 10 bases, J lost 2 bases, and 8 bases stayed unmatched. The chain's CDR3 is CANSRQGGNQPQHF. CDR3 nucleotide sequence: TGTGCCAACTCCCGACAGGGCGGCAATCAGCCCCAGCATTTT.

The chain uses TRBV24-1 and TRBJ2-3; TRBD2 aligns across 8 bases. With V trimmed by 6 bases and J by 5 bases, 9 bases remained unmatched. This CDR3 has 15 amino acids. Germline V gene sequence: CDR1 KGHDR, CDR2 SFDVKD. The CDR3 region is CATSPRGGLGDTQYF. The CDR3 DNA follows: TGTGCCACCAGTCCACGGGGGGGCCTGGGAGATACGCAGTATTTT.

This chain joins TRBV29-1 and TRBJ2-5; 8 nucleotides match TRBD1. Trimming at V came to 8 bases and at J to 5 bases, leaving 7 bases not matched to a gene. The CDR3 extends over 12 amino acids. Germline CDR1 and CDR2: SQVTM and ANQGSEA. The CDR3 DNA sequence: TGCAGCACCATAACAGGGGGTGAGACCCAGTACTTC. Translating it yields CSTITGGETQYF.

V and J are TRBV5-4 and TRBJ1-1; 7 bases line up with TRBD1. Germline CDR1 is SGHNT and CDR2 is YYREEE (reference sequence). V trimming: 4 bases; J trimming: 5 bases; junction bases outside the gene matches: 11. CDR3 length: 15 residues. CDR3 residues: CASSLDQTGRTEAFF. CDR3 in DNA: TGTGCCAGCAGCCTCGACCAGACAGGGCGGACTGAAGCTTTCTTT.

This clone was seen a single time. V usage is TRBV19 and J usage is TRBJ1-3; tentative D call: TRBD1 (5 bases). The CDR3 has 13 amino acids. Germline V CDR1 and CDR2: LNHDA, SQIVND (reference sequence). V gave up 8 bases and J gave up 4 bases, with 12 bases separating them. CDR3 DNA sequence: TGTGCCAGTCAGCAGGGTCGAGGAAACACCATATATTTT. This encodes CASQQGRGNTIYF.

The chain links TRBV5-1 to TRBJ1-4; D is unresolved. The germline gives CDR1 SGHRS, CDR2 YFSETQ. The CDR3 sequence is 15 residues long. The ends were cut back, 4 bases at V and 0 bases at J, with 10 bases in the middle. The CDR3 loop is CASSPRGTTNEKLFF. CDR3 DNA: TGCGCCAGCAGCCCTCGAGGTACAACTAATGAAAAACTGTTTTTT. The variable domain in full, completed from reference TRBV5-1 and TRBJ1-4, reads KAGVTQTPRYLIKTRGQQVTLSCSPISGHRSVSWYQQTPGQGLQFLFEYFSETQRNKGNFPGRFSGRQFSNSRSEMNVSTLELGDSALYLCASSPRGTTNEKLFFGSGTQLSVL.

The gene calls are TRBV6-6 and TRBJ1-2; perhaps TRBD1 as D (6 bases). The V end was cut by 2 bases, the J end by 0 bases, with 13 bases between. Per the germline V gene, CDR1 is MNHNY and CDR2 is SVGAGI (reference sequence). CDR3 length: 16 amino acids. The CDR3 coding sequence is TGTGCCAGCAGTTACCCGGGGACAATGACTAACTATGGCTACACCTTC. It codes for CASSYPGTMTNYGYTF.

Only a few counts were recorded for this clone. The chain uses TRBV4-1 and TRBJ1-1; D may be TRBD1 (6 bases). The CDR3 is 13 amino acids. Germline V lookup: CDR1 MGHRA, CDR2 YSYEKL. V shed 3 bases and J shed 7 bases, with 12 bases lying between them. The DNA of the CDR3 is TGCGCCAGCAGCCACCCCCGACAGGTTGAAGCTTTCTTT. Its protein is CASSHPRQVEAFF.

The chain joins TRBV5-1 to TRBJ1-6, with 7 nucleotides matching TRBD1. The V gene's germline CDR1 is SGHRS and CDR2 YFSETQ. The trim removed 4 bases at V and 8 bases at J, leaving 6 bases unmatched. The CDR3 covers 14 residues. The CDR3 sequence: CASSVDRPDSPLHF. In DNA form, the CDR3 reads TGCGCCAGCAGCGTGGACAGGCCCGATTCACCCCTCCACTTT.

The chain carries TRBV12-3 or TRBV12-4 and TRBJ1-2, with D unresolved. The V end lost 2 bases, the J end lost 5 bases, and 6 bases lay between the germline ends. The CDR3 is 12 residues long. The CDR3 DNA is TGTGCCAGCAGTTTAATGCGGTATGGCTACACCTTC. Protein sequence: CASSLMRYGYTF.

This chain joins TRBV19 and TRBJ1-2; D is ambiguous. Germline V lookup: CDR1 LNHDA, CDR2 SQIVND (reference sequence). With 9 bases removed from V and 4 bases from J, the gap between germline ends came to 18 bases. CDR3 length: 14 amino acids. The CDR3 nucleotides read TGTGCCAGCACTGATGGGGTGGAGGTCTATGGCTACACCTTC. The encoded protein is CASTDGVEVYGYTF.

This clone was detected only once. V is TRBV3-1 (or the pseudogene TRBV3-2) and J is TRBJ1-6, with a tentative D call TRBD1 (6 bases). The germline V gene encodes CDR1 LGHDT and CDR2 YNNKEL (reference sequence). CDR3 length: 12 residues. The ends were cut back, 0 bases at V and 17 bases at J, with 11 bases in the middle. Here the CDR3 DNA reads TGTGCCAGCAGCCAAGACAGGGGCCTCGTCCACTTT. Translating gives CASSQDRGLVHF.

The CDR3 reads CASSLNGVNYGYTF. The CDR3 bases are TGCGCCAGCAGCTTAAACGGGGTCAACTATGGCTACACCTTC. The chain recombines TRBV5-1 with TRBJ1-2; D not certain. Germline CDR1 and CDR2: SGHRS and YFSETQ. This CDR3 spans 14 amino acids. Trimming removed 2 bases at V and 2 bases at J, with 10 bases between.

The chain uses TRBV4-1 and TRBJ1-1; 7 nucleotides align to TRBD1. From germline, CDR1 is MGHRA and CDR2 YSYEKL. There are 18 residues in the CDR3. V was clipped by 1 base and J by 0 bases; unmatched bases: 11. DNA of the CDR3: TGCGCCAGCAGCCAAGGGCAAACAGGGGCCGGGATGAACACTGAAGCTTTCTTT. It translates to CASSQGQTGAGMNTEAFF.

This rearrangement joins TRBV30 to TRBJ1-2; TRBD1 matches at 7 bases. CDR3 length: 15 amino acids. Germline V CDR1 and CDR2: GTSNPN, SVGIG (reference sequence). V gave up 2 bases and J gave up 5 bases; unmatched junction bases: 11. The CDR3 region is CAWSPDRPLLYGYTF. CDR3 in DNA: TGTGCCTGGAGTCCGGACAGGCCCCTTTTATATGGCTACACCTTC.

The V call is TRBV9, the J call TRBJ2-2, with TRBD2 as a possible D gene (6 bases). This CDR3 region has 14 residues. Trimming took off 0 bases at V and 7 bases at J, with 10 bases between the two ends. Germline values: CDR1 SGDLS, CDR2 YYNGEE. The CDR3 is CASSVAGVSGELFF. The CDR3 nucleotides read TGTGCCAGCAGCGTAGCGGGGGTGAGCGGGGAGCTGTTTTTT.

The V call is TRBV5-4, the J call TRBJ2-1, with D tentatively TRBD2 (5 bases). The CDR3 sequence is 17 residues long. V was cut by 4 bases and J by 2 bases, with 19 bases left in between. Germline lookup yields CDR1 SGHNT and CDR2 YYREEE (reference sequence). The CDR3 DNA follows: TGTGCCAGCAGCCCGTACGGAGGTGGTTCTCCCTACAATGAGCAGTTCTTC. Translation gives CASSPYGGGSPYNEQFF. The full variable domain, completed using reference TRBV5-4 and TRBJ2-1, is ETGVTQSPTHLIKTRGQQVTLRCSSQSGHNTVSWYQQALGQGPQFIFQYYREEENGRGNFPPRFSGLQFPNYSSELNVNALELDDSALYLCASSPYGGGSPYNEQFFGPGTRLTVL.

This clone has just one count. This chain links TRBV4-1 with TRBJ2-3; TRBD2 matches 15 bases. V gave up 4 bases and J gave up 6 bases; unmatched junction bases: 2. Germline loops: CDR1 MGHRA, CDR2 YSYEKL. The CDR3 has 15 residues. CDR3 loop: CASSLGTSGGDTQYF. As DNA, the CDR3 is TGCGCCAGCAGCCTCGGGACTAGCGGGGGGGATACGCAGTATTTT.

This chain links TRBV5-6 with TRBJ1-2, with 10 nucleotides matching TRBD1. There are 14 residues in the CDR3. Trimming cost V 4 bases and J 3 bases; bases outside gene matches: 3. Germline V gives CDR1 SGHDT, CDR2 YYEEEE. The chain's CDR3 is CASSPGQGDYGYTF. The CDR3 DNA follows: TGTGCCAGCAGCCCCGGACAGGGGGACTATGGCTACACCTTC.

The sample holds one count of this clone. The chain uses TRBV5-6 and TRBJ2-5, with D perhaps matching TRBD1 (6 bases). Trimming cost V 2 bases and J 12 bases, with 11 bases left between them. This CDR3 is 11 amino acids long. The germline gives CDR1 SGHDT, CDR2 YYEEEE. The CDR3 loop is CASSFGAGEYF. The CDR3, as DNA: TGTGCCAGCAGCTTTGGGGCAGGGGAGTACTTC.

The chain carries TRBV10-3 and TRBJ2-3; 14 nucleotides line up with TRBD2. CDR3 size: 17 residues. Germline V gene sequence: CDR1 ENHRY, CDR2 SYGVKD. Unmatched junction bases numbered 5, after V lost 2 bases and J lost 4 bases. This chain's CDR3 is CAISEKGLAGGADTQYF. The CDR3, as DNA: TGTGCCATCAGTGAGAAAGGACTAGCGGGGGGCGCAGATACGCAGTATTTT.

With respect to this clone: Other DNA sequences from this sample encode an identical CDR3 as well. The chain combines TRBV5-1 with TRBJ2-7; 8 bases align to TRBD1. The trim removed 3 bases at V and 0 bases at J, leaving 2 bases unmatched. This CDR3 region has 14 residues. In germline, CDR1 is SGHRS, CDR2 YFSETQ. This CDR3 reads CASSSDRVSYEQYF. The DNA for the CDR3 is TGCGCCAGCAGCTCGGACAGGGTCTCCTACGAGCAGTACTTC.

This clone has only one observation. The rearrangement joins TRBV30 to TRBJ1-3; 8 nucleotides align to TRBD1. CDR3 length equals 16 residues. The junction had 9 bases not matched to a gene; V was cut back by 4 bases and J by 1 base. Germline-derived CDR1 and CDR2 are GTSNPN and SVGIG (reference sequence). CDR3 amino acids: CAWNPRQGYSGNTIYF. The CDR3 DNA sequence: TGTGCCTGGAATCCTCGACAGGGGTATTCTGGAAACACCATATATTTT.

DNA for the CDR3: TGTGCCAGCAGCCAAGGACTATTAGGGGGCGCGAGTGGCTACACCTTC. It codes for CASSQGLLGGASGYTF. This chain links TRBV4-2 with TRBJ1-2, with TRBD1 identical over 7 bases. CDR3 size: 16 residues. Germline V gene sequence: CDR1 LGHNA, CDR2 YNFKEQ. The V segment lost 1 base and the J segment 7 bases; nucleotides outside the gene matches: 12.

V and J are TRBV6-2 or TRBV6-3 and TRBJ1-1; no clear D. Between the trimmed V and J ends, which lost 2 bases and 1 base, there was a span of 14 bases. The CDR3 runs 16 residues. Germline values: CDR1 MNHEY, CDR2 SVGEGT. The CDR3 is CASSYGGPPSNTEAFF. CDR3 coding DNA: TGTGCCAGCAGTTACGGCGGGCCACCGTCGAACACTGAAGCTTTCTTT.

For this clone: Other DNA sequences in this specimen translate into the identical CDR3. The chain uses TRBV12-3 or TRBV12-4 and TRBJ2-7, with D possibly being TRBD2 (6 bases). The CDR3 contains 13 residues. Deletions cut 6 bases from V and 0 bases from J, with 9 bases between. The CDR3 reads CASRGDSSYEQYF. Here the CDR3 DNA reads TGTGCCAGCAGAGGGGACTCCTCCTACGAGCAGTACTTC.

A few counts support this clone. The rearrangement uses TRBV27 and TRBJ1-5, with 7 bases that match TRBD1. Trimming at V came to 8 bases and at J to 4 bases, leaving 8 bases not matched to a gene. In germline, CDR1 is MNHEY, CDR2 SMNVEV (reference sequence). CDR3 length equals 14 residues. This chain's CDR3 is CASARQGPNQPQHF. As DNA, the CDR3 is TGTGCCAGCGCCCGACAGGGTCCTAATCAGCCCCAGCATTTT.

V is TRBV12-3 or TRBV12-4 and J is TRBJ1-6; 7 bases are a match to TRBD1. With V trimmed by 5 bases and J by 9 bases, 1 base remained unmatched. The CDR3 is 12 residues long. The DNA of the CDR3 is TGTGCCAGCAGTGCAGGGGGTTCACCCCTCCACTTT. Translated: CASSAGGSPLHF.